Following are 27 T cell receptor beta chains from one sample sequenced in a study of T-cell memory formation after mild COVID-19. TCRdb reprocessed the 5' RACE reads with MiXCR, giving one entry per CDR3 protein. The profile shows about 560,000 distinct CDR3 sequences, over 15% of them singletons. The sequenced material came from PBMCs or a T cell subset sorted from them (not recorded which). These receptor sequences come from an adult woman who had mild COVID-19 (a few samples of this study predate the infection). Cell type and time point are not known.

The chain employs TRBV18 and TRBJ2-2; D remains unclear. The V gene lost 9 bases and the J gene lost 2 bases, with 19 bases spanning the gap. The CDR3 is 16 amino acids. Germline assignment: CDR1 KGHSH and CDR2 LQKENI. The CDR3 reads CASQPGRTLNTGELFF. CDR3 nucleotide sequence: TGTGCCAGTCAACCCGGACGGACCCTCAACACCGGGGAGCTGTTTTTT.

This clonotype occurred a few times. This chain links TRBV7-9 with TRBJ2-4; TRBD1 aligns across 10 bases. Germline CDR1 is SEHNR and CDR2 is FQNEAQ (reference sequence). The CDR3 covers 15 residues. V was pared by 5 bases and J by 8 bases, with 9 bases of the junction left unmatched. The CDR3 DNA is TGTGCCAGCAGCGGACAGGGGGGAGAGTGGGACATTCAGTACTTC. Amino acids: CASSGQGGEWDIQYF.

V and J are TRBV20-1 and TRBJ1-5; 10 nucleotides align to TRBD1. Trimming cost V 1 base and J 9 bases; bases outside gene matches: 15. The V gene's germline CDR1 is DFQATT and CDR2 SNEGSKA (reference sequence). The CDR3 runs to 17 residues. CDR3 in amino acids: CSARVPGQGRRVRPQHF. The CDR3 bases are TGCAGTGCTAGAGTTCCGGGACAGGGGCGCCGTGTGAGGCCCCAGCATTTT.

This clonotype was picked up many times. The chain links TRBV20-1 to TRBJ1-1, with D unresolved. The V and J ends lost 6 bases and 4 bases respectively, with 15 bases between them. Germline lookup yields CDR1 DFQATT and CDR2 SNEGSKA (reference sequence). The CDR3 sequence is 13 residues long. The CDR3 spells CSALGGGATEAFF. Here the CDR3 DNA reads TGCAGTGCCTTGGGCGGAGGTGCCACTGAAGCTTTCTTT.

V usage is TRBV2 and J usage is TRBJ1-2, with D tentatively TRBD1 (5 bases). The V end was cut by 0 bases, the J end by 6 bases, with 11 bases between. The CDR3 runs 14 residues. The germline gives CDR1 SNHLY, CDR2 FYNNEI. The CDR3 nucleotides read TGTGCCAGCAGTGAAGCTCGGCAGGGTCATGGCTACACCTTC. This translates into CASSEARQGHGYTF.

This clonotype was picked up many times. The rearrangement links TRBV15 to TRBJ2-7, with 7 bases fitting TRBD2. With 6 bases clipped from V and 3 bases from J, the junction kept 8 bases outside the gene matches. Germline V gene data show CDR1 as LNHNV and CDR2 as YYDKDF (reference sequence). The CDR3 contains 14 residues. The CDR3 bases are TGTGCCACCAGTGCTCTCGGGGGGTACTACGAGCAGTACTTC. Protein: CATSALGGYYEQYF.

This sequence joins TRBV3-1 and TRBJ1-2; D is unclear. From germline, CDR1 is LGHDT and CDR2 YNNKEL (reference sequence). Deletions cut 1 base from V and 1 base from J, with 7 bases between. CDR3 length equals 14 residues. Here the CDR3 DNA reads TGTGCCAGCAGCCAAGGGAGGGTTAACTATGGCTACACCTTC. Protein: CASSQGRVNYGYTF. The variable domain in full, completed from reference TRBV3-1 and TRBJ1-2, reads DTAVSQTPKYLVTQMGNDKSIKCEQNLGHDTMYWYKQDSKKFLKIMFSYNNKELIINETVPNRFSPKSPDKAHLNLHINSLELGDSAVYFCASSQGRVNYGYTFGSGTRLTVV.

This clonotype was counted only a few times. V gene TRBV24-1 combines with J gene TRBJ2-7; D gene uncertain. The CDR3 totals 13 residues. V shed 3 bases and J shed 5 bases, with 10 bases lying between them. CDR1 and CDR2 (germline): KGHDR, SFDVKD. CDR3 loop: CATSDIGSHEQYF. For the CDR3, the DNA is TGTGCCACCAGTGATATTGGATCTCACGAGCAGTACTTC.

The chain carries TRBV7-8 and TRBJ2-5, with 7 bases lining up with TRBD1. This CDR3 has 14 residues. V lost 5 bases to trimming and J lost 1 base; unmatched junction nucleotides: 4. The germline CDR1 and CDR2 sequences are SGHVS and FQNEAQ. DNA for the CDR3: TGTGCCAGCAGCACCCGGGACAGCCAAGAGACCCAGTACTTC. Translated: CASSTRDSQETQYF.

This clonotype has only a few counts. One end of the junction does not line up with germline, which may come from a read error. V is TRBV6-1 and J is TRBJ2-1, with 10 nucleotides matching TRBD1. Germline assignment: CDR1 MNHNS and CDR2 SASEGT. The CDR3 has 15 residues. The CDR3 DNA reads as TGTGCCAGCAGTGAAGTAGGGACAGGGGTCAAGGGGCAGTCCTTC. Amino acids: CASSEVGTGVKGQSF.

The CDR3 reads CASSLTRVGTEAFF. In DNA, the CDR3 is TGTGCCAGCAGCCTCACTAGAGTAGGGACTGAAGCTTTCTTT. The chain uses TRBV12-3 or TRBV12-4 and TRBJ1-1; D gene ambiguous. V was trimmed by 6 bases and J by 5 bases, leaving 16 bases between them. This CDR3 comprises 14 residues.

This chain uses TRBV7-3 with TRBJ2-3; no clear D. Per the germline V gene, CDR1 is SGHTA and CDR2 is FQGTGA. V was pared by 4 bases and J by 3 bases, with 11 bases between. This CDR3 spans 14 amino acids. CDR3 sequence: CASSSGAITDTQYF. CDR3 coding DNA: TGTGCCAGCAGCTCCGGAGCGATTACAGATACGCAGTATTTT.

V gene TRBV11-3 combines with J gene TRBJ2-2; 10 bases are shared with TRBD1. The germline CDR1 and CDR2 sequences are SGHNT and YENEEA. After removal of 5 bases from V and 3 bases from J, the junction contained 12 bases not matched to a gene. The CDR3 spans 18 residues. The CDR3 DNA reads TGTGCCAGCAGCCCATGGGACAGGGGCCCTCCCTACACCGGGGAGCTGTTTTTT. It codes for CASSPWDRGPPYTGELFF.

The V call is TRBV6-2 or TRBV6-3, the J call TRBJ2-4; the D gene is possibly TRBD2 (5 bases). Trimming left V 3 bases short and J 4 bases short, with 13 bases between. From germline, CDR1 is MNHEY and CDR2 SVGEGT. This CDR3 has 15 amino acids. DNA for the CDR3: TGTGCCAGCAGTTATTTCCGCAGGACTAAAAACATTCAGTACTTC. The encoded protein is CASSYFRRTKNIQYF.

V is TRBV20-1 and J is TRBJ1-3; 7 bases map to TRBD1. CDR1 and CDR2 from the germline V gene are DFQATT and SNEGSKA (reference sequence). This CDR3 spans 18 amino acids. V lost 0 bases, J lost 1 base, and 12 bases stayed unmatched. The CDR3 DNA follows: TGCAGTGCTAGAGATTCCGGTCTTACAGGGGTATCTGGAAACACCATATATTTT. It yields the protein CSARDSGLTGVSGNTIYF.

The chain employs TRBV29-1 and TRBJ1-1; 7 bases agree with TRBD1. The V gene's germline CDR1 is SQVTM and CDR2 ANQGSEA. This CDR3 comprises 12 residues. With V trimmed by 7 bases and J by 4 bases, 6 bases remained unmatched. The CDR3 nucleotides are TGCAGCGCGACAGGGAGGGGCACTGAAGCTTTCTTT. Translating it yields CSATGRGTEAFF.

The J gene is TRBJ1-2, the V gene TRBV11-2; D is undetermined. In germline, CDR1 is SGHAT, CDR2 FQNNGV. V was clipped by 0 bases and J by 2 bases, with 10 bases between them. This CDR3 region has 15 residues. CDR3 region: CASSLEGSTNYGYTF. CDR3 sequence (DNA): TGTGCCAGCAGCTTAGAAGGGAGTACGAACTATGGCTACACCTTC.

The chain couples TRBV7-2 to TRBJ1-5; D gene ambiguous. The CDR3 is made up of 15 amino acids. The V and J ends lost 5 bases and 3 bases respectively, with 14 bases between them. Per the germline V gene, CDR1 is SGHTA and CDR2 is FQGNSA. DNA for the CDR3: TGTGCCAGCAGCATTGAGGGAGGGTTCAATCAGCCCCAGCATTTT. Its translation: CASSIEGGFNQPQHF.

The rearrangement joins TRBV7-2 to TRBJ2-5; the D gene is possibly TRBD2 (6 bases). CDR3 size: 13 residues. From germline, CDR1 is SGHTA and CDR2 FQGNSA. V shed 1 base and J shed 7 bases, with 10 bases lying between them. CDR3 protein: CASSLERGGTQYF. In DNA, the CDR3 is TGTGCCAGCAGCTTAGAAAGGGGAGGGACCCAGTACTTC.

The J gene is TRBJ1-2, the V gene TRBV7-8; 11 bases agree with TRBD1. Germline V CDR1 and CDR2: SGHVS, FQNEAQ. The CDR3 is 17 amino acids. V dropped 2 bases and J dropped 7; count of bases not matched to a gene: 12. CDR3 coding DNA: TGTGCCAGCAGCTTAAAGGGGGCAGGACAGGGGGCGCGTGGCTACACCTTC. Translating it yields CASSLKGAGQGARGYTF.

The chain carries TRBV25-1 and TRBJ1-3; TRBD1 is a possible D gene (6 bases). The V end lost 4 bases, the J end lost 2 bases, and 12 bases lay between the germline ends. Germline V gene lookup returns CDR1 MGHDK and CDR2 SYGVNS. This CDR3 has 15 residues. This CDR3 is CASSVQGAAGNTIYF. Here the CDR3 DNA reads TGTGCCAGCAGTGTACAGGGTGCAGCTGGAAACACCATATATTTT.

This clonotype came up a few times. The rearrangement joins TRBV20-1 to TRBJ2-7; weak D call: TRBD1 (6 bases). Trimming pared 5 bases from V and 0 bases from J, leaving 11 bases between. CDR3 length: 13 amino acids. Germline CDR1 is DFQATT and CDR2 is SNEGSKA (reference sequence). For the CDR3, the DNA is TGCAGTGCTTCACACAGGGCCTCCTACGAGCAGTACTTC. Its translation: CSASHRASYEQYF.

This clonotype has at least ten counts. The V gene is TRBV9, the J gene TRBJ2-1; perhaps TRBD1 as D (6 bases). V dropped 4 bases and J dropped 1 base, with 12 bases sitting between them. The CDR3 runs 15 residues. CDR1 and CDR2 (germline): SGDLS, YYNGEE. CDR3 amino acids: CASSPGAGSYNEQFF. The CDR3 bases are TGTGCCAGCAGCCCAGGGGCAGGTTCCTACAATGAGCAGTTCTTC.

This clonotype came up a few times. The V gene is TRBV30, the J gene TRBJ2-6, with D unclear. The CDR3 runs 13 residues. V dropped 0 bases and J dropped 1 base, with 1 base sitting between them. Per the germline V gene, CDR1 is GTSNPN and CDR2 is SVGIG (reference sequence). The CDR3 loop is CAWSVSGANVLTF. CDR3 DNA: TGTGCCTGGAGTGTATCTGGGGCCAACGTCCTGACTTTC.

The genes are TRBV15 and TRBJ1-1; unclear D gene. V shed 0 bases and J shed 8 bases, with 7 bases lying between them. Per germline, CDR1 LNHNV and CDR2 YYDKDF (reference sequence). This CDR3 has 12 amino acids. The CDR3 sequence is CATSRDGTEAFF. The DNA of the CDR3 is TGTGCCACCAGCAGAGACGGCACCGAAGCTTTCTTT.

The rearrangement links TRBV21-1 to TRBJ2-7; the D call TRBD2 from the table was never checked on the DNA. TRBV21-1 constitutes a pseudogene. The CDR3 is 14 residues long. CDR3: CASSKGDFPYEQYF. The CDR3 nucleotides read TGTGCCAGCAGCAAAGGGGACTTCCCCTACGAGCAGTACTTC.

Concerning this clonotype: One end of the junction varies from germline; a read error may be responsible. This chain joins TRBV4-1 and TRBJ2-7; possible D gene TRBD2, 5 bases. The CDR3 runs 13 residues. Germline CDR1 is MGHRA and CDR2 is YSYEKL. Written as DNA, the CDR3 is TGCGCCAGCAGCCCCGGGGTTTTGTACGAGAAGTACTTC. As protein: CASSPGVLYEKYF.